The next 20 T cell receptor beta chains were all read from a single sample in a study of OX40 agonist ivuxolimab in advanced cancers. TCRdb keeps only in-frame clones here, not all; method: immunoSEQ multiplex PCR. The table includes about 59,000 clones, 75% to 90% detected once. The sequences come from CD4+ or CD8+ T cells sorted from blood, collected in a trial of the OX40 agonist ivuxolimab. These receptors were collected from an adult with an advanced solid tumor such as melanoma, head and neck, liver or kidney cancer.

The CDR3: CARSLVRVLNYGYTF. Written as DNA, the CDR3 is TGTGCCAGAAGCTTGGTCAGGGTCCTCAACTATGGCTACACCTTC. J is TRBJ1-2 and V is TRBV5-3, with D perhaps TRBD1 (5 bases). TRBV5-3 is an ORF; its function is uncertain. The CDR3 sequence is 15 residues long. V was clipped by 0 bases and J by 2 bases, with 11 bases between them.

V and J are TRBV6-1 and TRBJ2-7; 7 bases are a match to TRBD1. J gave up 6 bases and V 6 bases, and 5 bases lay outside the gene matches. This CDR3 region has 12 residues. CDR1 and CDR2 from the germline V gene are MNHNS and SASEGT. CDR3 protein: CASSDRQGEQYF. The CDR3 nucleotides read TGTGCCAGCAGCGACCGACAGGGCGAGCAGTACTTC.

The table lists this clone with a few counts. The chain recombines TRBV28 with TRBJ2-1; 14 bases are shared with TRBD2. V shed 3 bases and J 3 bases; nucleotides not matched to a gene: 13. The CDR3 spans 20 residues. Germline V CDR1 and CDR2: MDHEN, SYDVKM. DNA for the CDR3: TGTGCCAGCAGTTTCACCGGGACTAGCGGGAGCCCAGGTTTCTACAATGAGCAGTTCTTC. Translating gives CASSFTGTSGSPGFYNEQFF.

The V and J genes are TRBV7-9 and TRBJ2-1; the D is unclear. The CDR3 is 16 residues long. Germline V gene sequence: CDR1 SEHNR, CDR2 FQNEAQ (reference sequence). Trimming took 0 bases from V and 4 from J, leaving 13 bases between them. DNA for the CDR3: TGTGCCAGCAGCTTAGCTGGGATAGGTAAATACAATGAGCAGTTCTTC. Its protein is CASSLAGIGKYNEQFF.

This clone was found once. V and J are TRBV29-1 and TRBJ2-7; no reliable D call. CDR1 SQVTM and CDR2 ANQGSEA come from the germline V gene. V shed 5 bases and J shed 7 bases, with 15 bases lying between them. The CDR3 is made up of 12 amino acids. The DNA of the CDR3 is TGCAGCGTTCGGCAGGCTGGATTGGAGCAGTACTTC. Translating gives CSVRQAGLEQYF.

This chain links TRBV5-1 with TRBJ2-2; D not resolved. V was trimmed by 0 bases and J by 3 bases, leaving 6 bases between them. Germline values: CDR1 SGHRS, CDR2 YFSETQ. The CDR3 extends over 14 amino acids. CDR3 in DNA: TGCGCCAGCAGCTTGGGGCAGGACACCGGGGAGCTGTTTTTT. It translates to CASSLGQDTGELFF.

This rearrangement joins TRBV14 to TRBJ2-7; D possibly corresponds to TRBD2 (5 bases). The CDR3 has 13 residues. The germline V gene has CDR1 SGHDN and CDR2 FVKESK. The ends were cut back, 1 base at V and 3 bases at J, with 7 bases in the middle. The CDR3 DNA is TGTGCCAGCAGCCAAGGAGGAGGCTACGAGCAGTACTTC. As protein: CASSQGGGYEQYF.

This chain links TRBV7-6 with TRBJ2-3; D gene uncertain. Per the germline V gene, CDR1 is SGHVS and CDR2 is FNYEAQ. V was trimmed by 4 bases and J by 5 bases, leaving 10 bases between them. The CDR3 length is 13 residues. The CDR3 sequence is CASSSFSGDTQYF. The CDR3 bases are TGTGCCAGCAGCTCCTTCTCCGGAGATACGCAGTATTTT.

This chain joins TRBV10-3 and TRBJ2-7, with D possibly called TRBD1 or TRBD2 (5 bases each). Germline V gene lookup returns CDR1 ENHRY and CDR2 SYGVKD. The V end was cut by 5 bases, the J end by 1 base, with 18 bases between. This CDR3 spans 16 amino acids. CDR3 in DNA: TGTGCCATCAGTCAAATGACGGGAAGGGGATCCTACGAGCAGTACTTC. This gives the protein CAISQMTGRGSYEQYF.

In its sample, this clone was seen a few times. CDR3 protein: CASSLGGGNSYEQYF. The CDR3 DNA sequence: TGTGCCAGCAGCTTAGGGGGCGGAAACTCCTACGAGCAGTACTTC. The chain is built from TRBV7-2 and TRBJ2-7; possibly TRBD1 for D (5 bases). This CDR3 spans 15 amino acids. From germline, CDR1 is SGHTA and CDR2 FQGNSA. V lost 1 base, J lost 0 bases, and 10 bases lay in between.

This clone was observed a few times. The rearrangement joins TRBV7-2 to TRBJ2-7; no clear D. This CDR3 is 14 amino acids long. In germline, CDR1 is SGHTA, CDR2 FQGNSA. The V end was cut by 1 base, the J end by 0 bases, with 7 bases between. CDR3 loop: CASSLDPGSYEQYF. DNA of the CDR3: TGTGCCAGCAGCTTAGATCCCGGCTCCTACGAGCAGTACTTC.

This chain uses TRBV9 with TRBJ2-5, with D perhaps TRBD2 (6 bases). V was cut by 0 bases and J by 1 base, with 10 bases left in between. This CDR3 region has 15 residues. Per germline, CDR1 SGDLS and CDR2 YYNGEE. CDR3 nucleotide sequence: TGTGCCAGCAGCGTAGTTCCGGGAGCCCAAGAGACCCAGTACTTC. It is translated as CASSVVPGAQETQYF.

This sequence joins TRBV18 and TRBJ2-1; D is perhaps TRBD1 (6 bases). V lost 2 bases and J 8 bases, leaving 13 bases between the germline ends. The CDR3 contains 14 residues. Germline values: CDR1 KGHSH, CDR2 LQKENI. The CDR3 protein is CASSPGQGLDEQFF. The CDR3 DNA reads as TGTGCCAGCTCACCAGGTCAGGGGCTGGATGAGCAGTTCTTC.

The chain employs TRBV9 and TRBJ2-7, with D perhaps TRBD1 or TRBD2 (5 bases each). This CDR3 has 13 amino acids. Germline-derived CDR1 and CDR2 are SGDLS and YYNGEE. V dropped 2 bases and J dropped 6 bases, with 12 bases sitting between them. The CDR3 DNA reads as TGTGCCAGCAGCGTGCAGACAGAGGGCGAGCAGTACTTC. Translated, it gives CASSVQTEGEQYF.

The V and J genes are TRBV5-6 and TRBJ1-2; perhaps TRBD1 as D (5 bases). The V end was cut by 0 bases, the J end by 0 bases, with 12 bases between. The CDR3 extends over 16 amino acids. CDR1 is SGHDT and CDR2 is YYEEEE in the germline V gene. CDR3 nucleotides: TGTGCCAGCAGCTTGGACAGGACCCCTACTAACTATGGCTACACCTTC. Its translation: CASSLDRTPTNYGYTF.

V usage is TRBV7-2 and J usage is TRBJ1-2; 11 bases line up with TRBD1. The CDR3 loop spans 15 amino acids. V was clipped by 3 bases and J by 4 bases; unmatched bases: 4. From germline, CDR1 is SGHTA and CDR2 FQGNSA. CDR3 DNA sequence: TGTGCCAGCAGCTTGGACAGGGGGCGAGGCTATGGCTACACCTTC. Translating gives CASSLDRGRGYGYTF.

V and J are TRBV7-2 and TRBJ1-3; D is ambiguous. Trimming left V 5 bases short and J 7 bases short, with 18 bases between. This CDR3 is built from 15 residues. CDR1 is SGHTA, CDR2 FQGNSA, per germline. The DNA of the CDR3 is TGTGCCAGCAGCCGCAGGATCGGGTACCGGAACACCATATATTTT. Amino acid sequence: CASSRRIGYRNTIYF.

The chain employs TRBV4-3 and TRBJ1-2, with D possibly being TRBD1 (5 bases). From germline, CDR1 is LGHNA and CDR2 YSLEER. The CDR3 consists of 13 residues. Trimming took 0 bases from V and 6 from J, leaving 8 bases between them. The CDR3 is CASSQEWGDGYTF. The CDR3 DNA is TGCGCCAGCAGCCAAGAGTGGGGGGATGGCTACACCTTC.

The chain carries TRBV28 and TRBJ2-5, with D perhaps assigned TRBD1 or TRBD2 (5 bases each). V dropped 3 bases and J dropped 6 bases, with 11 bases sitting between them. This CDR3 has 13 amino acids. Germline values: CDR1 MDHEN, CDR2 SYDVKM. CDR3 bases: TGTGCCAGCAGTTTCCCCAAGGGACAGACCCAGTACTTC. Translating it yields CASSFPKGQTQYF.

The J gene is TRBJ2-1, the V gene TRBV19; TRBD2 agrees at 9 bases. The CDR3 sequence is 14 residues long. The V gene's germline CDR1 is LNHDA and CDR2 SQIVND (reference sequence). V trimming: 4 bases; J trimming: 5 bases; junction bases outside the gene matches: 3. CDR3 bases: TGTGCCAGTAGTAAGACTAGCGGAGACAATGAGCAGTTCTTC. Translated, it gives CASSKTSGDNEQFF.